This TCR beta chain derives from a study of blood T cell repertoires in COVID-19. Whole-study context: Donors in the United States, Italy and Spain gave samples during acute or convalescent COVID-19. T cells, B-cell-depleted T cells, or PBMCs supplied cDNA or gDNA.

The V gene's germline CDR1 is MNHEY and CDR2 SMNVEV (reference sequence). This CDR3 comprises 12 residues. The V end was cut by 8 bases, the J end by 6 bases, with 14 bases between. Per the authors' pipeline: Reference gene primers were amplified, and this amplification served to estimate nucleated cell counts. Assay: immunoSEQ multiplex PCR; the TCRdb copy retains only in-frame clones and omits some. For V, J and clone size, that table is used; D and trimming come from the DNA. The sample consists of around 260,000 clones, 87% of them appearing once. This TCR was recovered from a woman aged 40 to 50 who had recovered from COVID-19. The sample comprised peripheral blood. The J gene is TRBJ2-7, the V gene TRBV27, with D unclear. The CDR3 bases are TGTGCCAGCTGGGCCCGGTGGTCCGAGCAGTACTTC. Translation: CASWARWSEQYF.